This TCR beta chain was recovered during a study of blood T cell repertoires in COVID-19. Across the study: The origin of the acute and convalescent COVID-19 samples was the United States, Italy and Spain. In each case, the material was cDNA or gDNA derived from T cells, B-cell-depleted T cells, or PBMCs.

Authors' data handling: Reference gene primer amplification yielded estimated nucleated cell counts. Measured with immunoSEQ multiplex PCR; TCRdb has only the in-frame clones, and not every one. The DNA gave D and trimming, while V, J and clone size come from that table. The sample includes hundreds of thousands of clones, 90% of them seen just once. This CDR3 spans 14 amino acids. Germline loops: CDR1 SGHRS, CDR2 YFSETQ. V dropped 4 bases and J dropped 4; count of bases not matched to a gene: 6. Donors were grouped by their self-reported clinical history. The sequence came from a young woman with acute COVID-19. Sample: PBMCs or T cells enriched from blood (not recorded which). The chain has TRBV5-1 and TRBJ1-2, with 8 bases identical to TRBD1. The CDR3: CASSPGDRLYGYTF. CDR3 in DNA: TGCGCCAGCAGCCCGGGGGACAGGCTCTATGGCTACACCTTC.